Shown below are 4 T cell receptor beta chains from a single sample sequenced in a study of Graves' ophthalmopathy and Graves' hyperthyroidism. The authors amplified TCR beta CDR3 regions from RNA transcripts. Scientists carried out first-round RT-PCR using HTBI primers and then a second-round multiplex PCR. TCRdb redid the calling of the multiplex PCR reads with MiXCR, one entry per CDR3 protein. The sample shows nearly 400,000 distinct CDR3 sequences, approximately 20% of them seen only once. Sequenced sample: peripheral blood. The receptors shown here come from a woman under 30 with Graves' ophthalmopathy.

This sequence joins TRBV3-1 and TRBJ1-2; no firm D call. This CDR3 has 15 amino acids. The V end was cut by 4 bases, the J end by 0 bases, with 12 bases between. Germline V gene sequence: CDR1 LGHDT, CDR2 YNNKEL (reference sequence). The CDR3 spells CASSPLAGSNYGYTF. The CDR3 coding sequence is TGTGCCAGCAGCCCCCTCGCGGGTTCTAACTATGGCTACACCTTC.

This clonotype has ten or more counts. The CDR3, as DNA: TGTGCTAGTGGTATGGACAGGGATGATCAGCCCCAGCATTTT. Its translation is CASGMDRDDQPQHF. V is TRBV12-5 and J is TRBJ1-5, with 8 bases matching TRBD1. The trim removed 5 bases at V and 5 bases at J, leaving 5 bases unmatched. The CDR3 runs to 14 residues. Per germline, CDR1 LGHNT and CDR2 FRNRAP.

This clonotype showed up many times. This chain connects TRBV4-3 to TRBJ1-1; D remains unclear. V shed 4 bases and J shed 1 base, with 7 bases lying between them. Germline-derived CDR1 and CDR2 are LGHNA and YSLEER. The CDR3 runs 13 residues. The CDR3 nucleotides read TGCGCCAGCAGCCGAGGTTGGAACACTGAAGCTTTCTTT. Encoded protein: CASSRGWNTEAFF.

This clonotype was counted at least ten times. In DNA, the CDR3 is TGCGCCAGCAGCCAAACTATGGGAGCGGGATCCCGCTACGAGCAGTACTTC. This translates into CASSQTMGAGSRYEQYF. The chain recombines TRBV5-1 with TRBJ2-7; 7 bases fit TRBD2. The CDR3 extends over 17 amino acids. Looked up from germline, CDR1 is SGHRS and CDR2 is YFSETQ. The ends lost 4 bases at V and 3 bases at J; junction bases unmatched: 16.